This TCR beta chain was documented in a study of blood T cell repertoires in COVID-19 (dated by TCRdb to the early 2020s). Concerning the study at large: Samples covering the acute and convalescent phases of COVID-19 were provided by collaborators in the United States, Italy and Spain. The material from the prospective study consisted of cDNA or gDNA derived from T cells, B-cell-depleted T cells, or PBMCs. The dataset comprised deeply sampled blood TCRbeta repertoires from subjects exposed to, actively infected with, or recovered from COVID-19. The repertoires were released in a freely available public database intended as a resource for research on the immune response to SARS-CoV-2. Samples came from the ongoing ImmuneRACE study (first 160 participants) plus 1,254 subjects from 6 global collaborators. The sample metadata nearly always contained a de-identified subject ID, COVID-19 status, age in years and sex. Where available, HLA class I and class II types were obtained from metadata supplied by the sample provider rather than from assay-based typing. Overall study results and their limits: Clinical and demographic metadata were provided uncurated, with the amount varying by source and participant.

TCRbeta CDR3 regions were amplified from genomic DNA by means of the immunoSEQ Assay, a bias-controlled multiplex PCR. The published analysis was carried out like this. The number of nucleated cells in each sample was estimated by amplification of reference gene primers within the assay. To quantify the absolute abundance of each unique TCRbeta CDR3 rearrangement, sequence reads were collapsed and filtered. For each sample, productive Simpson clonality was calculated as the square root of Simpson's diversity index over productive rearrangements. TCRdb mirrors the immuneACCESS table, restricted to in-frame sequences. Some clones are absent from its copies; in checked studies, under half trace to an unresolved V gene, and the reason for the others is unknown. That table supplies the V and J calls and clone size; D and trimming were determined from the DNA. For this sample there are roughly 500,000 clones; 70% to 90% appear just once. The top ten hold approximately 2.9% of the sample.

The CDR3 holds 11 amino acids from the cysteine to the phenylalanine. Kept here is only the CDR3 DNA, which spans 33 bases and is read in frame from base 1. The germline V gene provides CDR1 MDHEN and CDR2 SYDVKM. The trim is 8 bases for V and 5 bases for J, with a gap of 7 bases between the germline ends. The collaborating institutions used their own protocols to collect whole blood in K2EDTA tubes. Collaborator samples were shipped for TCRbeta analysis as frozen whole blood, isolated PBMCs, or DNA extracted from either sample type. Of note for this clone: Which antigen it targets is not known. No base quality information exists; no much larger clone differs at one position.

The sequence joins TRBV28 to TRBJ2-4, with no confident D gene call. This clonotype originated in a human donor in a cohort sampled during active COVID-19. Material for sequencing was peripheral blood. The nucleotides read TGTGCCAGCGGGCAGGAAAACATTCAGTACTTC. Translated, this gives CASGQENIQYF.